These 29 T cell receptor beta chains were sequenced from one sample in a study of identical twins. TCRdb re-analysed the 5' RACE reads in MiXCR, keeping a single row per CDR3 protein. Of around 480,000 distinct CDR3 sequences listed, 11% to 15% were seen once; the top ten hold over 0.5%. These same records also appear under a second study, on yellow fever vaccine responses in identical twins.

The sequencing sample was made of CD4+ T cells sorted from blood. The receptors were gathered from a woman younger than 30 in good health.

This clonotype was found a few times. The rearrangement joins TRBV5-1 to TRBJ2-7; D might be TRBD2 (6 bases). The CDR3 loop spans 16 amino acids. CDR1 SGHRS and CDR2 YFSETQ come from the germline V gene. V lost 3 bases, J lost 0 bases, and 16 bases lay in between. CDR3 bases: TGCGCCAGCAGCTCTTACAGGACTATGGGCTCCTACGAGCAGTACTTC. The encoded protein is CASSSYRTMGSYEQYF.

In this sample, this clonotype turned up many times. As DNA, the CDR3 is TGTGCCAGCAGGACTAGCGGGAGCAATGAGCAGTTCTTC. Translated, it gives CASRTSGSNEQFF. The rearrangement joins TRBV12-3 or TRBV12-4 to TRBJ2-1; 12 nucleotides match TRBD2. The CDR3 length is 13 residues. V gave up 6 bases and J gave up 6 bases; unmatched junction bases: 0.

This clonotype was detected a few times. The chain links TRBV25-1 to TRBJ2-1; the match to TRBD2 covers 9 bases. The V and J ends lost 7 bases and 0 bases, in that order; junction bases with no gene match: 1. The CDR3 extends over 14 amino acids. Germline V gives CDR1 MGHDK, CDR2 SYGVNS. The CDR3 bases are TGTGCCAGCACGACTAGCGGCTCCTACAATGAGCAGTTCTTC. Amino acid sequence: CASTTSGSYNEQFF.

This clonotype occurred many times. CDR3: CASSQESGPPYEQYF. The CDR3 nucleotides are TGTGCCAGCAGCCAAGAGTCCGGGCCTCCCTACGAGCAGTACTTC. The chain uses TRBV3-1 and TRBJ2-7; no reliable D call. Trimming pared 0 bases from V and 2 bases from J, leaving 11 bases between. Germline loops: CDR1 LGHDT, CDR2 YNNKEL (reference sequence). The CDR3 is made up of 15 amino acids.

The genes are TRBV4-1 and TRBJ2-2; tentative D call: TRBD1 (6 bases). The CDR3 is 15 residues long. V lost 1 base, J lost 6 bases, and 12 bases lay in between. Per the germline V gene, CDR1 is MGHRA and CDR2 is YSYEKL. The CDR3 DNA sequence: TGCGCCAGCAGCCAAGGAGACAGGTGGGCCGGGGAGCTGTTTTTT. It specifies CASSQGDRWAGELFF.

This clonotype was counted only a few times. The chain combines TRBV5-5 with TRBJ2-1; 10 nucleotides align to TRBD2. Germline CDR1 and CDR2: SGHKS and YYEKEE (reference sequence). V dropped 5 bases and J dropped 1; count of bases not matched to a gene: 9. There are 17 residues in the CDR3. As DNA, the CDR3 is TGTGCCAGCAGACTGGGAGCGGGGGGGCTTTCCTACAATGAGCAGTTCTTC. It is translated as CASRLGAGGLSYNEQFF.

This clonotype has just a few counts. The CDR3 region has the DNA TGTGCCAGCAGTTTAGCCTTAGCGGGGGCCACGGGGGAGCAGTACTTC. This encodes CASSLALAGATGEQYF. The chain links TRBV12-3 or TRBV12-4 to TRBJ2-7; TRBD2 matches at 9 bases. The length of the CDR3 is 16 residues. Trimming at V came to 0 bases and at J to 7 bases, leaving 10 bases not matched to a gene.

The V gene is TRBV7-2, the J gene TRBJ2-1; 8 nucleotides match TRBD2. The junction had 6 bases not matched to a gene; V was cut back by 5 bases and J by 9 bases. The germline gives CDR1 SGHTA, CDR2 FQGNSA. CDR3 length: 13 amino acids. CDR3 in DNA: TGTGCCAGCAGCCAACTAGCGGTCGGTGAGCAGTTCTTC. Translated: CASSQLAVGEQFF.

V gene TRBV7-9 combines with J gene TRBJ2-4; D is possibly TRBD1 or TRBD2 (7 bases each). V lost 5 bases and J lost 0, with 17 bases in between. CDR3 length equals 17 residues. Germline V gene sequence: CDR1 SEHNR, CDR2 FQNEAQ (reference sequence). The CDR3 region is CASSRGDRPQAKNIQYF. In DNA form, the CDR3 reads TGTGCCAGCAGCCGGGGGGACAGACCCCAAGCCAAAAACATTCAGTACTTC.

The gene calls are TRBV20-1 and TRBJ2-3; 10 nucleotides line up with TRBD2. The germline V gene has CDR1 DFQATT and CDR2 SNEGSKA (reference sequence). Losses at the gene ends were 6 bases for V and 6 bases for J; bases not matched to a gene: 9. This CDR3 has 14 amino acids. The CDR3 bases are TGCAGTGCCCGGACTAGCGGACCTCCGGATACGCAGTATTTT. Protein sequence: CSARTSGPPDTQYF.

This clonotype was detected a few times. CDR3 protein: CSVRRGERAEQYF. The CDR3 DNA reads TGCAGTGTCAGGCGGGGGGAACGGGCCGAGCAGTACTTC. V gene TRBV20-1 combines with J gene TRBJ2-7; 8 positions match TRBD2. CDR1 is DFQATT and CDR2 is SNEGSKA in the germline V gene (reference sequence). After removal of 7 bases from V and 6 bases from J, the junction contained 11 bases not matched to a gene. The CDR3 contains 13 residues.

The genes are TRBV6-1 and TRBJ2-7; D unresolved. The CDR3 is 14 amino acids. Trimming removed 1 base at V and 3 bases at J, with 10 bases between. The germline V gene has CDR1 MNHNS and CDR2 SASEGT. In nucleotides, the CDR3 is TGTGCCAGCAGTGAAGGAAAGGCGAACTACGAGCAGTACTTC. This codes for CASSEGKANYEQYF.

Here the CDR3 DNA reads TGTGCCAGCAGTTACCTAACAAACACTGAAGCTTTCTTT. Its protein is CASSYLTNTEAFF. The chain recombines TRBV6-6 with TRBJ1-1, with unresolved D. Trimming stripped 2 bases from V and 2 bases from J, with 6 bases between. The CDR3 is made up of 13 amino acids. Germline V gives CDR1 MNHNY, CDR2 SVGAGI (reference sequence).

The chain has TRBV6-6 and TRBJ1-1; D remains unclear. The CDR3 is made up of 13 amino acids. Germline CDR1 MNHNY, CDR2 SVGAGI (reference sequence). Deletions cut 2 bases from V and 6 bases from J, with 10 bases between. This CDR3 reads CASSYPGGAEAFF. CDR3 in DNA: TGTGCCAGCAGTTACCCGGGCGGGGCTGAAGCTTTCTTT.

This clonotype occurred a few times. The chain links TRBV7-9 to TRBJ1-2; D gene uncertain. The CDR3 loop spans 12 amino acids. Germline CDR1 is SEHNR and CDR2 is FQNEAQ (reference sequence). V was trimmed by 7 bases and J by 4 bases, leaving 10 bases between them. Written as DNA, the CDR3 is TGTGCCAGCACGAAGGATCGCTATGGCTACACCTTC. It codes for CASTKDRYGYTF. Filled out from reference TRBV7-9 and TRBJ1-2, the complete variable domain reads DTGVSQNPRHKITKRGQNVTFRCDPISEHNRLYWYRQTLGQGPEFLTYFQNEAQLEKSRLLSDRFSAERPKGSFSTLEIQRTEQGDSAMYLCASTKDRYGYTFGSGTRLTVV.

This clonotype appeared a few times. The CDR3 DNA follows: TGTGCCAGCAGCCAAAATGTACAGGGTGATCTTTGGGCCAACGTCCTGACTTTC. This codes for CASSQNVQGDLWANVLTF. This chain connects TRBV14 to TRBJ2-6; possibly TRBD1 for D (6 bases). The V and J ends lost 2 bases and 5 bases respectively, with 19 bases between them. This CDR3 region has 18 residues. Germline CDR1 is SGHDN and CDR2 is FVKESK.

The V call is TRBV10-3, the J call TRBJ2-4; D remains ambiguous. Germline CDR1 and CDR2: ENHRY and SYGVKD. Trimming took 0 bases from V and 1 from J, leaving 10 bases between them. This CDR3 comprises 16 residues. The DNA of the CDR3 is TGTGCCATCAGTGAGTCGGAGAGGATGGCCAAAAACATTCAGTACTTC. It translates to CAISESERMAKNIQYF.

J is TRBJ2-6 and V is TRBV4-3; D perhaps matches TRBD1 (6 bases). The V gene lost 8 bases and the J gene lost 4 bases, with 15 bases spanning the gap. This CDR3 contains 15 residues. CDR1 and CDR2 (germline): LGHNA, YSLEER. CDR3 sequence (DNA): TGCGCCAGCGGATTTACAGGGACCGGGGCCAACGTCCTGACTTTC. Residues: CASGFTGTGANVLTF.

This clonotype was observed a handful of times. The genes are TRBV24-1 and TRBJ2-7; 9 bases fit TRBD1. This CDR3 spans 16 amino acids. The germline gives CDR1 KGHDR, CDR2 SFDVKD. Trimming removed 7 bases from V and 3 bases from J; junction bases left unmatched: 12. CDR3 sequence: CATSASSGQGNYEQYF. The CDR3, as DNA: TGTGCCACCAGCGCAAGCTCGGGACAGGGAAACTACGAGCAGTACTTC.

This clonotype showed up just a few times. The J gene is TRBJ1-3, the V gene TRBV6-5, with D possibly TRBD1 on 5 matching bases. This CDR3 has 15 amino acids. V was shortened by 2 bases and J by 1 base, with 9 bases between the two germline ends. The germline V gene encodes CDR1 MNHEY and CDR2 SVGAGI. In nucleotides, the CDR3 is TGTGCCAGCAGTTACGGGGGGGTGTCTGGAAACACCATATATTTT. Translation gives CASSYGGVSGNTIYF.

This rearrangement joins TRBV20-1 to TRBJ2-1; 9 nucleotides align to TRBD2. Germline CDR1 and CDR2: DFQATT and SNEGSKA (reference sequence). This CDR3 is 13 amino acids long. Trimming took 5 bases from V and 8 from J; bases not matched to a gene: 7. The CDR3 coding sequence is TGCAGTGCTTTAGCGGGAGTTACGGATGAGCAGTTCTTC. Amino acids: CSALAGVTDEQFF.

This clonotype was seen ten or more times. V and J are TRBV11-2 and TRBJ1-1; 7 bases map to TRBD1. Per germline, CDR1 SGHAT and CDR2 FQNNGV. V gave up 4 bases and J gave up 1 base; unmatched junction bases: 6. This CDR3 spans 15 amino acids. The CDR3 DNA reads TGTGCCAGCAGCTCCATGGGACAGCCGAACACTGAAGCTTTCTTT. It yields the protein CASSSMGQPNTEAFF.

The rearrangement links TRBV5-1 to TRBJ2-1, with D possibly TRBD2 on 7 matching bases. Trimming removed 0 bases from V and 4 bases from J, with 14 bases in between. Germline CDR1 SGHRS, CDR2 YFSETQ. The CDR3 runs to 16 residues. The CDR3 DNA sequence: TGCGCCAGCAGCTTGGCGGGGGGCCGCCTATACAATGAGCAGTTCTTC. Translation gives CASSLAGGRLYNEQFF.

The chain joins TRBV29-1 to TRBJ2-1; perhaps TRBD2 as D (8 bases). The CDR3 length is 11 residues. The ends were cut back, 4 bases at V and 15 bases at J, with 16 bases in the middle. CDR1 SQVTM and CDR2 ANQGSEA come from the germline V gene. In DNA, the CDR3 is TGCAGCGTTGTGGAGGGGGCGGGAGGGTTCTTC. Translated: CSVVEGAGGFF.

This clonotype was picked up many times. The chain has TRBV12-3 or TRBV12-4 and TRBJ1-1; D is unclear. The CDR3 sequence is 11 residues long. Trimming left V 5 bases short and J 5 bases short, with 6 bases between. CDR3 region: CASSQRTEAFF. The CDR3 coding sequence is TGTGCCAGCAGTCAGAGGACTGAAGCTTTCTTT.

This clonotype was counted a few times. This chain uses TRBV9 with TRBJ2-3; 11 bases map to TRBD2. Looked up from germline, CDR1 is SGDLS and CDR2 is YYNGEE. The trim removed 2 bases at V and 10 bases at J, leaving 12 bases unmatched. The length of the CDR3 is 16 residues. CDR3 sequence: CASSVGSSGGPSAQYF. The CDR3 nucleotides read TGTGCCAGCAGCGTGGGCTCTAGCGGGGGGCCGTCTGCGCAGTATTTT.

The chain uses TRBV5-5 and TRBJ1-5; no reliable D call. The CDR3 covers 15 residues. CDR1 is SGHKS, CDR2 YYEKEE, per germline (reference sequence). Trimming shortened V by 0 bases and J by 2 bases, and 9 bases separated the two germline ends. The CDR3 bases are TGTGCCAGCAGCTTGGAGTCCCCCCGCAATCAGCCCCAGCATTTT. Amino acid sequence: CASSLESPRNQPQHF.

This clonotype occurred many times. V is TRBV5-1 and J is TRBJ2-1; the D gene is possibly TRBD2 (7 bases). The V end lost 2 bases, the J end lost 7 bases, and 22 bases lay between the germline ends. The germline V gene has CDR1 SGHRS and CDR2 YFSETQ. The CDR3 is made up of 17 amino acids. The CDR3 region is CASSFALAAKGGNEQFF. The CDR3 nucleotides read TGCGCCAGCAGCTTTGCCCTAGCGGCTAAAGGGGGGAATGAGCAGTTCTTC.

Ten or more counts support this clonotype. The CDR3 DNA reads TGTGCCAGCAGCCCTCGTCGGACCTTCAATGAGCAGTTCTTC. This encodes CASSPRRTFNEQFF. The V gene is TRBV3-1, the J gene TRBJ2-1, with D uncertain. CDR3 length equals 14 residues. Germline CDR1 is LGHDT and CDR2 is YNNKEL (reference sequence). Trimming pared 4 bases from V and 6 bases from J, leaving 13 bases between.